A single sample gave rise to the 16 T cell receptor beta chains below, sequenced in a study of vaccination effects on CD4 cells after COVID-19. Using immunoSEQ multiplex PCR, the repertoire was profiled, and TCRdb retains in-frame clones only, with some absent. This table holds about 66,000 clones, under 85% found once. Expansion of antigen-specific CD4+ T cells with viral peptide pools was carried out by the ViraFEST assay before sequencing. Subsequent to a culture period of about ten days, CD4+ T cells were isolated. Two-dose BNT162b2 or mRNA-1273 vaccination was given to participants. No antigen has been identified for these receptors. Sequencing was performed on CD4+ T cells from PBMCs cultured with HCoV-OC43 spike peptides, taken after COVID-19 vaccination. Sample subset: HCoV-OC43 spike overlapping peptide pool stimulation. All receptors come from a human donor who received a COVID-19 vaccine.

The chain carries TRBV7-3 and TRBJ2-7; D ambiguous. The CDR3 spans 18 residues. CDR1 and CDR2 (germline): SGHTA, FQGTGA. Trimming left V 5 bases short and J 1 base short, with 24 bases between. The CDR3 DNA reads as TGTGCCAGCAGCACTACCCCGGCAGGAAAGGTGAGATCCTACGAGCAGTACGTC. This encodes CASSTTPAGKVRSYEQYV.

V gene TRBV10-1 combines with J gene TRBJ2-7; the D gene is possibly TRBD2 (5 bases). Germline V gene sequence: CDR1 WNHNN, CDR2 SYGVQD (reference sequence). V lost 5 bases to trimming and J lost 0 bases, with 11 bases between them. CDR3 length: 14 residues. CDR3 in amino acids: CASSRGFNSYEQYV. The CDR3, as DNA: TGCGCCAGCAGTCGGGGTTTTAACTCCTACGAGCAGTACGTC.

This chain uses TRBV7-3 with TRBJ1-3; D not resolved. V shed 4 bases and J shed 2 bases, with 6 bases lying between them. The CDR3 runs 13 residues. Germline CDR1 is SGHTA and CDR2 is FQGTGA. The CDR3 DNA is TGTGCCAGCAGCTCTTTTGCTGGAAACACCATATATTTT. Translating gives CASSSFAGNTIYF.

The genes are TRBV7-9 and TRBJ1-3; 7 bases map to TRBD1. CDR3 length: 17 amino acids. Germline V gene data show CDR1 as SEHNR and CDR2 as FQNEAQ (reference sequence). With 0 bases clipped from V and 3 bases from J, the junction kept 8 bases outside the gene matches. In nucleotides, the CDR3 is TGTGCCAGCAGCTTAGCTGTGTCAGGGGGGCATGGAAACACCATATATTTT. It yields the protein CASSLAVSGGHGNTIYF.

In DNA, the CDR3 is TGTGCCAGCAGTTTCCGCGGCTATGGCTACACCTTC. Translating gives CASSFRGYGYTF. The rearrangement links TRBV12-3 or TRBV12-4 to TRBJ1-2; no reliable D call. The CDR3 consists of 12 residues. V was trimmed by 3 bases and J by 4 bases, leaving 6 bases between them.

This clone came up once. DNA of the CDR3: TGTGCCAGCAGGGGATACAGGGGAACCTACGAGCAGTACGTC. This gives the protein CASRGYRGTYEQYV. The genes are TRBV6-5 and TRBJ2-7, with TRBD1 identical over 7 bases. V lost 6 bases to trimming and J lost 2 bases; unmatched junction nucleotides: 7. Germline CDR1 and CDR2: MNHEY and SVGAGI. The CDR3 length is 14 residues.

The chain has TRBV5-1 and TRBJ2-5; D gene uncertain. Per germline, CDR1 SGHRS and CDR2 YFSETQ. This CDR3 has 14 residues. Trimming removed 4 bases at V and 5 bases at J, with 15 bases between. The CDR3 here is CASSPSKSGETQYF. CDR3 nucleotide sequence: TGCGCCAGCAGCCCGTCGAAGTCCGGGGAGACCCAGTACTTC.

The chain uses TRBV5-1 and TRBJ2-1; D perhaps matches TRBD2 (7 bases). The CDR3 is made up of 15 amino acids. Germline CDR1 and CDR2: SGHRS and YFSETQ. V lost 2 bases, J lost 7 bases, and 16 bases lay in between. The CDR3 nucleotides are TGCGCCAGCAGCTTTATGCGGGGGCTGGATAATGAGCAGTTCTTC. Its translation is CASSFMRGLDNEQFF.

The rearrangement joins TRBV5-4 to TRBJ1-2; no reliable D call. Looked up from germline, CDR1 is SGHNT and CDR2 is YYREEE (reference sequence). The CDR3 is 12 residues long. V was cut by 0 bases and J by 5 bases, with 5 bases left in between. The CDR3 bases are TGTGCCAGCAGCTTGGCGGATTATGGCTACACCTTC. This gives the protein CASSLADYGYTF.

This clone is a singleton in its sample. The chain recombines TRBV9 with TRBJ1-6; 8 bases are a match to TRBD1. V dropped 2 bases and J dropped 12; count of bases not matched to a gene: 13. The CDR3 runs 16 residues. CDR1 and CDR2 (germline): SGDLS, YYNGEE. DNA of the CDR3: TGTGCCAGCAGCGTGACGGGACAGGTTGCTCCCGAACCCCTCCACTTT. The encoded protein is CASSVTGQVAPEPLHF.

The CDR3 reads CASSPLAGAAGTGELFF. DNA for the CDR3: TGTGCCAGCAGCCCCCTGGCGGGGGCCGCCGGCACCGGGGAGCTGTTTTTT. V is TRBV14 and J is TRBJ2-2, with D possibly matching TRBD2 (7 bases). The CDR3 loop spans 17 amino acids. The germline V gene has CDR1 SGHDN and CDR2 FVKESK. Trimming pared 4 bases from V and 4 bases from J, leaving 19 bases between.

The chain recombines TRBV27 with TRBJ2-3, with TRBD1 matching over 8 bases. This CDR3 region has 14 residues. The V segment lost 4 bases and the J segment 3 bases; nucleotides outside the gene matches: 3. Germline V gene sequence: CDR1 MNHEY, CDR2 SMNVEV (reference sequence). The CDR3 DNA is TGTGCCAGCAGTTCTCGGACAGGGACAGATACGCAGTATTTT. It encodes CASSSRTGTDTQYF.

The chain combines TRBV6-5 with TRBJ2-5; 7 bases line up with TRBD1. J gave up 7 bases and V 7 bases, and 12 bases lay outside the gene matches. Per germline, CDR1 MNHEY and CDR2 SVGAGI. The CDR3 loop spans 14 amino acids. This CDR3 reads CASTVETGMGTQYF. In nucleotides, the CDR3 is TGTGCCAGCACCGTTGAGACAGGGATGGGGACCCAGTACTTC.

The CDR3 loop is CASSPSLGQAKTQYF. The CDR3 coding sequence is TGTGCCAGCAGCCCGTCTCTTGGGCAGGCGAAGACCCAGTACTTC. This chain uses TRBV11-1 with TRBJ2-5; D is uncertain. V dropped 5 bases and J dropped 6 bases, with 19 bases sitting between them. CDR3 size: 15 residues. Germline assignment: CDR1 SGHAT and CDR2 FQDESV (reference sequence).

Here the CDR3 reads CSVDKTGLYGYTF. DNA for the CDR3: TGCAGCGTGGACAAGACAGGGCTCTATGGCTACACCTTC. The chain couples TRBV29-1 to TRBJ1-2; 7 bases fit TRBD1. Per the germline V gene, CDR1 is SQVTM and CDR2 is ANQGSEA. The CDR3 runs to 13 residues. V shed 6 bases, J shed 4 bases, and the junction held 8 bases outside the gene matches.

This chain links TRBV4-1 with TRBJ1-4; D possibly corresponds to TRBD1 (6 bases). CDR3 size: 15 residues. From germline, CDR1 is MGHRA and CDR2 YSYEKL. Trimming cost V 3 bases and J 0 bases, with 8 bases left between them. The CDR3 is CASSQDSPTNEKLFF. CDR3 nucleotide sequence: TGCGCCAGCAGCCAGGACAGCCCAACTAATGAAAAACTGTTTTTT.